This TCR beta chain comes out of a study of post-analysis software for immune sequencing data. Incorporated into the TCR beta cDNA libraries were unique molecular identifiers, which served to reduce PCR and sequencing biases. The yield from roughly 1 to 10 million T cells was 500,000 or so cDNA molecules in total. TCRdb recomputed calls from the PCR reads with MiXCR, one row per CDR3 protein. This table holds hundreds of thousands of distinct CDR3 sequences, 55% to 70% found once. Note on this clonotype: What it binds is not known.

Findings and limits, study-wide: By F measure, samples from a shared preparation batch strongly co-clustered.

Sequencing was done on a sample of blood. The TCR was taken from a girl aged 2 to 9 with multiple sclerosis.

CDR3 amino acids: CASSYPSGEYQETQYF. CDR3 sequence (DNA): TGTGCCAGCAGTTACCCTAGCGGGGAGTACCAAGAGACCCAGTACTTC. This chain joins TRBV6-2 or TRBV6-3 and TRBJ2-5, with TRBD2 identical over 9 bases. Looked up from germline, CDR1 is MNHEY and CDR2 is SVGEGT. The CDR3 runs 16 residues. Losses at the gene ends were 2 bases for V and 0 bases for J; bases not matched to a gene: 4.